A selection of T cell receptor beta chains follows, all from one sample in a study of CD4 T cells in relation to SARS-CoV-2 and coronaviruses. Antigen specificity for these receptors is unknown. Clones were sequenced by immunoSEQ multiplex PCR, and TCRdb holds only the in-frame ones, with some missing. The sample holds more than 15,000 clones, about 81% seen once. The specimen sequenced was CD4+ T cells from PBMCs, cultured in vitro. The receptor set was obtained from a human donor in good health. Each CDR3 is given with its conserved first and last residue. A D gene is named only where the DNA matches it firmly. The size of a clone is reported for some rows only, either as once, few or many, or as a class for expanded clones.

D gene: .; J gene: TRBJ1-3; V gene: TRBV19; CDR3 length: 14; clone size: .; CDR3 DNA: TGTGCCAGTAGTGAAGGGCTCTCTGGAAACACCATATATTTT; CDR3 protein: CASSEGLSGNTIYF
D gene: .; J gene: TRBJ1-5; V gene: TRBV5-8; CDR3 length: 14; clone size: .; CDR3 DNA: TGTGCCAGCAGCTTGGAGGCGGGGCCCAAACCCCAGCATTTT; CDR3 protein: CASSLEAGPKPQHF
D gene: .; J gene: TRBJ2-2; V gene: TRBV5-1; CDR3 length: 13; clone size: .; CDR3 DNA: TGCGCCAGCAGCTTGCAGGCCACCGGGGAGCTGTTTTTT; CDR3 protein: CASSLQATGELFF
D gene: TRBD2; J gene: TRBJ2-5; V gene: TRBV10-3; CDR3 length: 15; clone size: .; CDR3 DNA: TGTGCCATCTGGAGCGGGGGAGCGGAGAAGGAGACCCAGTACTTC; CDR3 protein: CAIWSGGAEKETQYF
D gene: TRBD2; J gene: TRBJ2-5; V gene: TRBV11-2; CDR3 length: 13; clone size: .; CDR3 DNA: TGTGCCAGCAGCTTCGATAGCGGGAGTCCCCAGTACTTC; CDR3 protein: CASSFDSGSPQYF
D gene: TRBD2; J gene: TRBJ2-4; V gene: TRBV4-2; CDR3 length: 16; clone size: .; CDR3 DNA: TGTGCCAGCAGCCAAGCCACACTAGCGGGACAGGACATTCAGTACTTC; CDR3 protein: CASSQATLAGQDIQYF
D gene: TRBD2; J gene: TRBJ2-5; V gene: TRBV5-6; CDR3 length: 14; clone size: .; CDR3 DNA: TGTGCCAGAGGGACTAGCGGGGACCAAGAGACCCAGTACTTC; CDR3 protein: CARGTSGDQETQYF
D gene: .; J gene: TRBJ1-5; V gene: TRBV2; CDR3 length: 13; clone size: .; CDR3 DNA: TGTGCCAGCACCGAGGGGCTAAATCAGCCCCAGCATTTT; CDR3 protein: CASTEGLNQPQHF
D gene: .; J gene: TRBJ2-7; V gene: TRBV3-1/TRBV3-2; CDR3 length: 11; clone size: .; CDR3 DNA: TGTGCCAGCAGCCTCGAAAGGGCGCAGTACTTC; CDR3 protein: CASSLERAQYF
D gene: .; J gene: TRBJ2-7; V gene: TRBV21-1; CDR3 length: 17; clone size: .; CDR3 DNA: TGTGCCAGCAGCAGGCCAAGGCCCCCTTTATCAGGCTACGAGCAGTACTTC; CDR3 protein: CASSRPRPPLSGYEQYF
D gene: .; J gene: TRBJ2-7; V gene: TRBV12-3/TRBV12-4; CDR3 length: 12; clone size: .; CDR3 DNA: TGTGCCAGCAGTCCCGGGGGATACGAGCAGTACTTC; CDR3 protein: CASSPGGYEQYF
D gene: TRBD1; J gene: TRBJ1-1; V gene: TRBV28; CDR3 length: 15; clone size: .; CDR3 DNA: TGTGCCAGCATCCCAGGGGGTCAGGGGAAGACTGAAGCTTTCTTT; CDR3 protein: CASIPGGQGKTEAFF
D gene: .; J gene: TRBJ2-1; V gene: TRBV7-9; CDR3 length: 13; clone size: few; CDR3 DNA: TGTGCCAGCAGCTTATCGGGGATGAATGAGCAGTTCTTC; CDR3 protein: CASSLSGMNEQFF
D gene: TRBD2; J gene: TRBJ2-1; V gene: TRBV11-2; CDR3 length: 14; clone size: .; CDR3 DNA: TGTGCCAGCACCCCGGCGGGGGGATACAATGAGCAGTTCTTC; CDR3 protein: CASTPAGGYNEQFF
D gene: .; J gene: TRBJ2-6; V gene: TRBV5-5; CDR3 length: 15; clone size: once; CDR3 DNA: TGTGCCAGCAGCTTGGATGGTTCTGGGGCCAACGTCCTGACTTTC; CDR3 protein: CASSLDGSGANVLTF
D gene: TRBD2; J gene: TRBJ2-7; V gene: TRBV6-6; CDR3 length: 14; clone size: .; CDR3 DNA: TGTGCCAGCACTAAGGCGGGGGGGGACTACGAGCAGTACTTC; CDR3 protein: CASTKAGGDYEQYF
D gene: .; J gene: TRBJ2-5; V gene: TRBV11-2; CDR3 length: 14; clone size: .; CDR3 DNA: TGTGCCAGCAGCGCTAGGATACCGGGAGAGACCCAGTACTTC; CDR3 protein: CASSARIPGETQYF
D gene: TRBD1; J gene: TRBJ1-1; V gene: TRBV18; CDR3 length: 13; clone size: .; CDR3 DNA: TGTGCCAGCTCACAGGGGGCAAGCACTGAAGCTTTCTTT; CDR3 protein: CASSQGASTEAFF
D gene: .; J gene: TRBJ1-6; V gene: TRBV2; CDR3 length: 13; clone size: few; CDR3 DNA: TGTGCCAGCAGTGGACAGAATAATTCACCCCTCCACTTT; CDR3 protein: CASSGQNNSPLHF
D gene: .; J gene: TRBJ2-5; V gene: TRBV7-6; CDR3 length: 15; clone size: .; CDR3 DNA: TGTGCCAGCAGCTTTAGCGGATCGTTTCAAGAGACCCAGTACTTC; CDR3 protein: CASSFSGSFQETQYF
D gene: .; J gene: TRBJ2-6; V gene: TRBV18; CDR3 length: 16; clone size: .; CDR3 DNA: TGTGCCAGCGCATCCCTTATTTTCTCTGGGGCCAACGTCCTGACTTTC; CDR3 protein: CASASLIFSGANVLTF
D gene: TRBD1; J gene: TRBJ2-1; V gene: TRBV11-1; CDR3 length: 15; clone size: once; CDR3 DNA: TGTGCCAGCAGCTTTTCCGGGACAGGGGACCATGAGCAGTTCTTC; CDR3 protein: CASSFSGTGDHEQFF
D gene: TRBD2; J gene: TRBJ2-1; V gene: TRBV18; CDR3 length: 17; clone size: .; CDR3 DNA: TGTGCCAGCTCACCACCGGGACTAGCGACTTCCTACAATGAGCAGTTCTTC; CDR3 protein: CASSPPGLATSYNEQFF